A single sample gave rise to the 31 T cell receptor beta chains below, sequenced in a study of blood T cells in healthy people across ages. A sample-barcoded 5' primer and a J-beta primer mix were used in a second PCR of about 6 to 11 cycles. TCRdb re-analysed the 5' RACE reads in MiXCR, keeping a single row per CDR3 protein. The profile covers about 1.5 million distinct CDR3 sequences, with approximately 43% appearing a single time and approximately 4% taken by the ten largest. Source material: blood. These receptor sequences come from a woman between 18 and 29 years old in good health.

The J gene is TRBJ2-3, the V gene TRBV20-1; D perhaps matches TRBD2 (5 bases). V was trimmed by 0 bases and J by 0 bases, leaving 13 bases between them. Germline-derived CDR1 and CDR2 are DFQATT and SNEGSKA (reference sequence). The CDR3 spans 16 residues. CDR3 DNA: TGCAGTGCTAGAGATTTTCGGGGTCAAAGCACAGATACGCAGTATTTT. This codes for CSARDFRGQSTDTQYF.

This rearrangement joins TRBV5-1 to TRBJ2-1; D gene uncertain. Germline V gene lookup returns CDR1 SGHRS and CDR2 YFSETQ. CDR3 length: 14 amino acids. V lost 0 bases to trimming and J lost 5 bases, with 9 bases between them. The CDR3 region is CASSLGLENNEQFF. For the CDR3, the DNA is TGCGCCAGCAGCTTGGGGCTAGAAAACAATGAGCAGTTCTTC.

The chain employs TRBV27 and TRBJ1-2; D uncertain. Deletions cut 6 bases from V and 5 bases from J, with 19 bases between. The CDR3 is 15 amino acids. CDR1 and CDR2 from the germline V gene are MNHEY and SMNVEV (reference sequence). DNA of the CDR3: TGTGCCAGCAGCCGAGGACGGTCTGAGACGTATGGCTACACCTTC. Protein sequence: CASSRGRSETYGYTF.

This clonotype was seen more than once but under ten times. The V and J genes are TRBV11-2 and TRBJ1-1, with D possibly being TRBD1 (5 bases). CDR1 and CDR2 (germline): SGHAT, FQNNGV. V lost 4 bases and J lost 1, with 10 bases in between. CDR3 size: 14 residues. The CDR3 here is CASSWGLSNTEAFF. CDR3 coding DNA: TGTGCCAGCAGCTGGGGACTGTCGAACACTGAAGCTTTCTTT.

In DNA, the CDR3 is TGTGCCAGCAGCGGTCAGGTTCTCTCTGGAAACACCATATATTTT. Amino acids: CASSGQVLSGNTIYF. The chain uses TRBV7-2 and TRBJ1-3; D is unresolved. Trimming removed 5 bases from V and 0 bases from J, with 11 bases in between. The CDR3 spans 15 residues. Germline CDR1 and CDR2: SGHTA and FQGNSA.

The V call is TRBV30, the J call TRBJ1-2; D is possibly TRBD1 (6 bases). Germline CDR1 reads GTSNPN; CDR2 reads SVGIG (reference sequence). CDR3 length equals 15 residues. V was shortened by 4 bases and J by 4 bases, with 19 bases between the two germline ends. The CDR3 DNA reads TGTGCCTGGAACCGTCCAGGGGCCGGATTCTATGGCTACACCTTC. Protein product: CAWNRPGAGFYGYTF.

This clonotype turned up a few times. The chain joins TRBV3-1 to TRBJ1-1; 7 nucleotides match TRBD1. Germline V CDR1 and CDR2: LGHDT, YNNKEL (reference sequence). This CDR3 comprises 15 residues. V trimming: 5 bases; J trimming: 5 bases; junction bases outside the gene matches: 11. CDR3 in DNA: TGTGCCAGCAGCTTACAGGGGAGGAGGGATACTGAAGCTTTCTTT. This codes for CASSLQGRRDTEAFF.

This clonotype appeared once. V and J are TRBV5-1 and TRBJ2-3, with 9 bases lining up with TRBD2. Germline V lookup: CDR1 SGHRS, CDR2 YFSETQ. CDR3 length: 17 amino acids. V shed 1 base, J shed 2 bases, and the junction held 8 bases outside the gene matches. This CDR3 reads CASSLMSGGPDTDTQYF. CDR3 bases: TGCGCCAGCAGCTTGATGAGCGGGGGGCCTGACACAGATACGCAGTATTTT.

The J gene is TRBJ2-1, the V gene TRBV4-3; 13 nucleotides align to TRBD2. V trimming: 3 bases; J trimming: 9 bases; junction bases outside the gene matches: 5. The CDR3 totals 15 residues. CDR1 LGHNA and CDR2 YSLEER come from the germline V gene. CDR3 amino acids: CASSHGLAGDSEQFF. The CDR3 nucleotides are TGCGCCAGCAGCCATGGACTAGCGGGAGATAGTGAGCAGTTCTTC.

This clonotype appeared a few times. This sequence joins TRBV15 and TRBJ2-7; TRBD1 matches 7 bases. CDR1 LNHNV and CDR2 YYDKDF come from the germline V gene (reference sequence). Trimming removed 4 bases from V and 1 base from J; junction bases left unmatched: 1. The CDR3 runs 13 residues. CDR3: CATSMGQSYEQYF. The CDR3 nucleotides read TGTGCCACCAGCATGGGACAGTCCTACGAGCAGTACTTC.

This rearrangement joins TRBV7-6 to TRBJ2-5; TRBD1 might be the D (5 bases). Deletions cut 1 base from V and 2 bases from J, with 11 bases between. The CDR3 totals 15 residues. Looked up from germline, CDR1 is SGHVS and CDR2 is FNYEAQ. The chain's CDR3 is CASSLVDRSQETQYF. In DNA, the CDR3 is TGTGCCAGCAGCTTAGTTGACAGAAGTCAAGAGACCCAGTACTTC. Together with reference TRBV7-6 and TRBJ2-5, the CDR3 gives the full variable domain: GAGVSQSPRYKVTKRGQDVALRCDPISGHVSLYWYRQALGQGPEFLTYFNYEAQQDKSGLPNDRFSAERPEGSISTLTIQRTEQRDSAMYRCASSLVDRSQETQYFGPGTRLLVL.

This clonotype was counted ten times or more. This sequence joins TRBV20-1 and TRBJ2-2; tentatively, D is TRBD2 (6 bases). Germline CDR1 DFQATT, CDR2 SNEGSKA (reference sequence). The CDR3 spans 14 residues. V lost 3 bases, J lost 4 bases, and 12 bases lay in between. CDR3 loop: CSARKGLSTGELFF. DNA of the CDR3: TGCAGTGCTAGGAAGGGACTGAGCACCGGGGAGCTGTTTTTT.

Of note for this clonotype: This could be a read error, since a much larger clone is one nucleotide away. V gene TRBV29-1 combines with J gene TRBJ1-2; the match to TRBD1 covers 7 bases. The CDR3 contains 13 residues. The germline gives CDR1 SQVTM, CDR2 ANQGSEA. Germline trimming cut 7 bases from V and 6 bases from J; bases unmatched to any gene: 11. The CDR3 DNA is TGCAGCGGACCAGGAACAGGGGTGAATGGCTACACCTTC. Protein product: CSGPGTGVNGYTF.

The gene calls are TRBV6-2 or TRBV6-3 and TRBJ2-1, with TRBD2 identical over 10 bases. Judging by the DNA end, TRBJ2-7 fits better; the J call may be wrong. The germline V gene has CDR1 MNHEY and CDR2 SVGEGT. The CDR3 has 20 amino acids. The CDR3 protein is CASSYQASGSRRSSYNEQYF. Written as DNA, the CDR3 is TGTGCCAGCAGTTACCAGGCTAGCGGGAGCCGCCGTAGCTCCTACAATGAGCAGTACTTC.

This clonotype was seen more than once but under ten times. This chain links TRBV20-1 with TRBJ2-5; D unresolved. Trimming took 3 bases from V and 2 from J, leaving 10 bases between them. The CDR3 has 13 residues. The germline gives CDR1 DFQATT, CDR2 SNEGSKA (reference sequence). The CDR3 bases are TGCAGTGCTAGGACCCCACTTCAAGAGACCCAGTACTTC. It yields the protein CSARTPLQETQYF.

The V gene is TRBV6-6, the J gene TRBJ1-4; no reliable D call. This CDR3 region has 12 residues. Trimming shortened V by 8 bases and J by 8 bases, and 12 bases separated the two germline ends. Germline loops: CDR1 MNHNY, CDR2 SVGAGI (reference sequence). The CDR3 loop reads CASFDWAEKLFF. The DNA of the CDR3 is TGTGCCAGCTTCGACTGGGCAGAAAAACTGTTTTTT.

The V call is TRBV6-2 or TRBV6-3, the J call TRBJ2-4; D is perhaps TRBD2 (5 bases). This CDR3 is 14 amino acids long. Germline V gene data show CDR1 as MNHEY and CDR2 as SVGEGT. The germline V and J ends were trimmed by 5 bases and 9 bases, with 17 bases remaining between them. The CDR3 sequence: CASSRPTSLAIQYF. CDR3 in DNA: TGTGCCAGCAGTCGGCCAACGTCCCTAGCCATTCAGTACTTC.

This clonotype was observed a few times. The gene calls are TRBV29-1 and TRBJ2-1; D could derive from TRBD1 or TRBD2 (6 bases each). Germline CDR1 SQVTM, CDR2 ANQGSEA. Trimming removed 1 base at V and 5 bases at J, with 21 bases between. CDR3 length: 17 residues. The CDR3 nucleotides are TGCAGCGTTGAAGGGCTAGGGGGGACCACCCCCGACAATGAGCAGTTCTTC. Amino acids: CSVEGLGGTTPDNEQFF.

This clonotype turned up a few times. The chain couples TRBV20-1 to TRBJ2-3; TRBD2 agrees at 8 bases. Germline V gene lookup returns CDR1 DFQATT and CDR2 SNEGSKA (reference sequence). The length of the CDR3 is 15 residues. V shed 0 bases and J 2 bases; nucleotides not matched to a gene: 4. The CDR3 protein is CSARDRRGATDTQYF. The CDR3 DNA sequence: TGCAGTGCTAGAGATAGGCGGGGGGCCACAGATACGCAGTATTTT.

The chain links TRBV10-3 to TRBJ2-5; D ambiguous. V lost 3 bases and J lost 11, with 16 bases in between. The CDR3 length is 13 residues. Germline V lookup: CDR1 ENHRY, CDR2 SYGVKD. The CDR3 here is CAISDYTNYEQYF. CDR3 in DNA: TGTGCCATCAGTGACTACACTAACTATGAGCAGTACTTC.

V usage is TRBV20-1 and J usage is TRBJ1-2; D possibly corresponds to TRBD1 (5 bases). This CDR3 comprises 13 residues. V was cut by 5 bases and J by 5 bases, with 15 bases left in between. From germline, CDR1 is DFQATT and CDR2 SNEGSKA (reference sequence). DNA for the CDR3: TGCAGTGCTGCGAGACCTTGGGGGTATGGCTACACCTTC. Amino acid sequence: CSAARPWGYGYTF.

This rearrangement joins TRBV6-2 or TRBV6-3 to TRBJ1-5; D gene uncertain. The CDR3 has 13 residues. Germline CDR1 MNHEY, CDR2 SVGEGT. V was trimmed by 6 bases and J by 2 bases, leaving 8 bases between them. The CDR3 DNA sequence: TGTGCCAGCAGACCTAGGGGCAATCAGCCCCAGCATTTT. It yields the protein CASRPRGNQPQHF.

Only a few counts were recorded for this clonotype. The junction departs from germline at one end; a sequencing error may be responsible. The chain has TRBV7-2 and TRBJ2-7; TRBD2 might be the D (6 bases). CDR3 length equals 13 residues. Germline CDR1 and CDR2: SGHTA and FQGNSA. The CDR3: CVSSFSGAYEQYF. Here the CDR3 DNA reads TGTGTCAGCAGCTTTTCGGGGGCCTACGAGCAGTACTTC. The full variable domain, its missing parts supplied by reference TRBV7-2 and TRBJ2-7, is GAGVSQSPSNKVTEKGKDVELRCDPISGHTALYWYRQSLGQGLEFLIYFQGNSAPDKSGLPSDRFSAERTGGSVSTLTIQRTQQEDSAVYLCVSSFSGAYEQYFGPGTRLTVT.

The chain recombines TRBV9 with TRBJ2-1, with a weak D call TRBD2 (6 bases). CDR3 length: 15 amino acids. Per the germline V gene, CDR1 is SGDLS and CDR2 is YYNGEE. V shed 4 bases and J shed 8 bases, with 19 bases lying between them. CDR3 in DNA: TGTGCCAGCAGCCCGTTTGATGGGGGGTACGATGAGCAGTTCTTC. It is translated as CASSPFDGGYDEQFF.

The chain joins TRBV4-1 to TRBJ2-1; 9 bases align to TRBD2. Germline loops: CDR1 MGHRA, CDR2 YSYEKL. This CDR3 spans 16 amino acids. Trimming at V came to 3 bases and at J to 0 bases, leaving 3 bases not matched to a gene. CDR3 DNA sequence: TGCGCCAGCAGCCAGGGACTAGCAAGCTCCTACAATGAGCAGTTCTTC. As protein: CASSQGLASSYNEQFF.

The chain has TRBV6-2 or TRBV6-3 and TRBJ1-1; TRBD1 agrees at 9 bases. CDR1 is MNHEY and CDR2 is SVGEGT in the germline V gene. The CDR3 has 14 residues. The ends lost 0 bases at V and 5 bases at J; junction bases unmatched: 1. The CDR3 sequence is CASSYSGTGTEAFF. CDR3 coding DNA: TGTGCCAGCAGTTACTCTGGGACAGGGACTGAAGCTTTCTTT.

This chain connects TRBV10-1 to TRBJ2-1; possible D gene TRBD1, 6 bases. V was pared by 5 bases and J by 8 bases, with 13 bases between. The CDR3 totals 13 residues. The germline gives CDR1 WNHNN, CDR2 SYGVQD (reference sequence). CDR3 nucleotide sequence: TGCGCCAGCAGTCCCCAGGGGCCGGATGAGCAGTTCTTC. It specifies CASSPQGPDEQFF.

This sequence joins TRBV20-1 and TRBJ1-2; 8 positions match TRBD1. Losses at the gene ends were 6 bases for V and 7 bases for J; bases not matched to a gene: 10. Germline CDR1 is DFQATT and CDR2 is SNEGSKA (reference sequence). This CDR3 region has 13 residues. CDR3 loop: CSAPVTGEGGYTF. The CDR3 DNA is TGCAGTGCCCCCGTGACAGGGGAAGGTGGCTACACCTTC.

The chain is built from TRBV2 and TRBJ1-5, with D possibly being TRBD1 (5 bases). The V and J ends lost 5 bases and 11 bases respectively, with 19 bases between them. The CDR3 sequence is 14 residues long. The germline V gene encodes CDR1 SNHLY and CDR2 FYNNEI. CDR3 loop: CASSLGRGLSAQHF. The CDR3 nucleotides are TGTGCCAGCAGTTTGGGACGGGGTTTATCAGCCCAGCATTTT.

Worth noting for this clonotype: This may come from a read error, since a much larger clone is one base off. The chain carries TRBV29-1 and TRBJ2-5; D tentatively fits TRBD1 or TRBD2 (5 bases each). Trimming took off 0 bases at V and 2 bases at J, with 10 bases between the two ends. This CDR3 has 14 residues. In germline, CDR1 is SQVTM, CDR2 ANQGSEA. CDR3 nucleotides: TGCAGCGTTGAAGACCCGGGGCTTCAAGAGACCCAGTACTTC. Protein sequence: CSVEDPGLQETQYF. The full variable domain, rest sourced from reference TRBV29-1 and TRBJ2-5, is SAVISQKPSRDICQRGTSLTIQCQVDSQVTMMFWYRQQPGQSLTLIATANQGSEATYESGFVIDKFPISRPNLTFSTLTVSNMSPEDSSIYLCSVEDPGLQETQYFGPGTRLLVL.

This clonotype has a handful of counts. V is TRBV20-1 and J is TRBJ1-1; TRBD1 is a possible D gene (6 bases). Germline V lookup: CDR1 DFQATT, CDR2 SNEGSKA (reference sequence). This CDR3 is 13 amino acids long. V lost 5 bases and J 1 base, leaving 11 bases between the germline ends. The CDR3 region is CSAPGTRNTEAFF. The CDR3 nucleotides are TGCAGTGCTCCCGGGACACGGAACACTGAAGCTTTCTTT.